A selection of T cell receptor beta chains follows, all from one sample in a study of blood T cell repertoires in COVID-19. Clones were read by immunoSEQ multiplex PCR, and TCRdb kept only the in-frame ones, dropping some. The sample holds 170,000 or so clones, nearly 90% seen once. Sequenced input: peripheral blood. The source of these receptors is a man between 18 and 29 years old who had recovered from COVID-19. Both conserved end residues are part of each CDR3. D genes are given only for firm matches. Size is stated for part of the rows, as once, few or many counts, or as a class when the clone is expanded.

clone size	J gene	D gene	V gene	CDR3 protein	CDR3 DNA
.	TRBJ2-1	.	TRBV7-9	CASSYYLVALGEQFF	TGTGCCAGCAGCTACTATCTAGTTGCCCTTGGTGAGCAGTTCTTC
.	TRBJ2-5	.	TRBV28	CASRPAQETQYF	TGTGCCAGCAGACCCGCCCAGGAGACCCAGTACTTC
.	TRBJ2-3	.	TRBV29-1	CSGGLSPTDTQYF	TGCAGCGGGGGACTCTCCCCCACAGATACGCAGTATTTT
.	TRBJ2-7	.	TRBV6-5	CASSYGNSYEQYF	TGTGCCAGCAGTTACGGCAACTCCTACGAGCAGTACTTC
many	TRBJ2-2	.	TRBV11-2	CASSRRGNTGELFF	TGTGCCAGCAGCCGCAGGGGGAACACCGGGGAGCTGTTTTTT
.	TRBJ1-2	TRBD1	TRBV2	CATDPGQGFYGYTF	TGTGCCACCGACCCGGGACAGGGTTTCTATGGCTACACCTTC
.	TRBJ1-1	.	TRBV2	CASSPNSKTGNTEAFF	TGTGCCAGCAGTCCCAACTCTAAAACAGGGAACACTGAAGCTTTCTTT
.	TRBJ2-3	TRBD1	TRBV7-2	CASSFQTGGPDTQYF	TGTGCCAGCAGCTTCCAGACAGGGGGGCCAGATACGCAGTATTTT
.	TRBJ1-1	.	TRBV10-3	CAISERSGNTEAFF	TGTGCCATCAGTGAGAGATCAGGAAACACTGAAGCTTTCTTT
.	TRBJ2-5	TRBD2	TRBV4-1	CASSDTSGRNQETQYF	TGCGCCAGCAGCGATACTAGCGGGAGAAACCAAGAGACCCAGTACTTC
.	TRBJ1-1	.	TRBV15	CATSTRGSGTEAFF	TGTGCCACCAGCACCAGGGGTTCCGGGACTGAAGCTTTCTTT
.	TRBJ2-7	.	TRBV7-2	CASSLGAATYEQYF	TGTGCCAGCAGCTTAGGGGCCGCGACCTACGAGCAGTACTTC
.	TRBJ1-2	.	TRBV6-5	CASSQLFYGYTF	TGTGCCAGCAGTCAACTGTTTTATGGCTACACCTTC
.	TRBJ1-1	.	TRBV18	CASRPIGTGFNTEAFF	TGTGCCAGCCGGCCTATCGGTACAGGGTTTAACACTGAAGCTTTCTTT
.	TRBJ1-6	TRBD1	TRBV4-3	CASSQVDRVDVGSPLHF	TGCGCCAGCAGCCAAGTTGACAGGGTTGACGTTGGTTCACCCCTCCACTTT
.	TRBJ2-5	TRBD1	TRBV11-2	CASSLDSGQQETQYF	TGTGCCAGCAGCTTAGATTCGGGACAGCAAGAGACCCAGTACTTC
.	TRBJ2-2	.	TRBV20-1	CSASQGYTGELFF	TGCAGTGCTAGTCAGGGTTACACCGGGGAGCTGTTTTTT
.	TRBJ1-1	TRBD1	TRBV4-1	CASSRGTENTEAFF	TGCGCCAGCAGCCGAGGGACAGAGAACACTGAAGCTTTCTTT
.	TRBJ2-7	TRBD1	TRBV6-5	CASSRPDRGHGEQYF	TGTGCCAGCAGCAGGCCGGACAGGGGGCACGGGGAGCAGTACTTC
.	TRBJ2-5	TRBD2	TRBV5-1	CASTLTSGIFQETQYF	TGCGCCAGCACTCTGACTAGCGGGATTTTCCAAGAGACCCAGTACTTC
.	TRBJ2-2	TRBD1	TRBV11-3	CASSGTGRSGELFF	TGTGCCAGCAGCGGGACAGGGCGGTCCGGGGAGCTGTTTTTT
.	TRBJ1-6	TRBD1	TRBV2	CASSGTGGTSPLHF	TGTGCCAGCAGTGGGACAGGGGGCACTTCACCCCTCCACTTT
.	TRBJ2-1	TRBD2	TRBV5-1	CASSLAPSGYLSSYNEQFF	TGCGCCAGCAGCTTGGCCCCTAGCGGGTACCTTAGCTCCTACAATGAGCAGTTCTTC
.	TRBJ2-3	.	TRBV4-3	CASSRNLGGCADTQYF	TGCGCCAGCAGCCGGAACTTGGGGGGTTGCGCAGATACGCAGTATTTT
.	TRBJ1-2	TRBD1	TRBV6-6	CASSSSQTGGDYGYTF	TGTGCCAGCAGTTCCTCTCAGACAGGGGGCGATTATGGCTACACCTTC
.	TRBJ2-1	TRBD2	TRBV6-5	CASSFPGTSGIREQFF	TGTGCCAGCAGTTTCCCCGGGACTAGCGGGATTAGGGAGCAGTTCTTC
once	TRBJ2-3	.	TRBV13	CASSLVGQPSTDTQYF	TGTGCCAGCAGCTTAGTCGGACAGCCTAGCACAGATACGCAGTATTTT
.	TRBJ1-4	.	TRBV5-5	CASSLTGRDEKLFF	TGTGCCAGCAGCTTGACGGGGAGGGATGAAAAACTGTTTTTT
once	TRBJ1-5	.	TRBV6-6	CASSYGPGKDNQPQHF	TGTGCCAGCAGTTACGGTCCAGGGAAGGACAATCAGCCCCAGCATTTT
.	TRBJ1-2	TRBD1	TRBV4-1	CASSHLGEGANNYGYTF	TGCGCCAGCAGCCATTTAGGCGAGGGGGCGAATAACTATGGCTACACCTTC
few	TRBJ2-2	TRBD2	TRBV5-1	CASSSTSGGTGELFF	TGCGCCAGCAGCTCCACATCGGGGGGAACCGGGGAGCTGTTTTTT
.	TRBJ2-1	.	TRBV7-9	CASSPGTYNEQFF	TGTGCCAGCAGCCCAGGGACTTACAATGAGCAGTTCTTC
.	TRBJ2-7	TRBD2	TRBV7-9	CASSLARGSGRDEQYF	TGTGCCAGCAGCTTAGCCCGGGGTAGCGGGAGAGACGAGCAGTACTTC
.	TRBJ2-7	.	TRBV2	CASTGGQGAASGRNLAYEQYF	TGTGCCAGCACTGGGGGACAGGGGGCGGCTAGCGGGAGGAATTTAGCCTACGAGCAGTACTTC
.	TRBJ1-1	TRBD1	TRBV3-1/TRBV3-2	CASSSPGQGVEAFF	TGTGCCAGCAGCTCCCCGGGACAGGGGGTTGAAGCTTTCTTT
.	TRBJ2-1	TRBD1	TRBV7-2	CATRQGAIDEQFF	TGTGCCACCCGACAGGGGGCGATCGATGAGCAGTTCTTC
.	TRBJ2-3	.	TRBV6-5	CASSQRGTQYF	TGTGCCAGCAGCCAAAGGGGTACGCAGTATTTT
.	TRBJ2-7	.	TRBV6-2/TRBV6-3	CASSYSPEGPPYEQYF	TGTGCCAGCAGTTACTCGCCGGAGGGCCCCCCCTACGAGCAGTACTTC
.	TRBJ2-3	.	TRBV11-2	CASTPSGELADTQYF	TGTGCCAGCACCCCGTCGGGGGAGTTGGCAGATACGCAGTATTTT
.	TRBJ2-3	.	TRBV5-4	CASSLRGTDTQYF	TGTGCCAGCAGCTTAAGGGGGACAGATACGCAGTATTTT
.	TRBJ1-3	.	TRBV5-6	CASSLYGQSWNTIYF	TGTGCCAGCAGCTTGTATGGACAGTCTTGGAACACCATATATTTT
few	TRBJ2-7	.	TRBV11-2	CASSLEGRAEQYF	TGTGCCAGCAGCTTAGAAGGCAGGGCCGAGCAGTACTTC
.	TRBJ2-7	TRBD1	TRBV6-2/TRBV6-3	CASSWGQGGYEQYF	TGTGCCAGCAGTTGGGGACAGGGAGGCTACGAGCAGTACTTC
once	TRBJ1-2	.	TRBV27	CASSITYGGGYTF	TGTGCCAGCAGTATCACATACGGAGGTGGCTACACCTTC
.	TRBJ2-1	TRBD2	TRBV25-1	CASSDLGLAAYNEQFF	TGTGCCAGCAGTGATCTCGGACTAGCGGCCTACAATGAGCAGTTCTTC
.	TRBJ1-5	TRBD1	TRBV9	CASSAGQGGQPQHF	TGTGCCAGCAGCGCAGGACAGGGCGGTCAGCCCCAGCATTTT
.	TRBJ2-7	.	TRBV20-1	CSARFGEQYF	TGCAGTGCTCGGTTCGGCGAGCAGTACTTC
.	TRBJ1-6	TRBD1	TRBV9	CASSAGTGNSPLHF	TGTGCCAGCAGCGCCGGGACAGGGAACTCACCCCTCCACTTT
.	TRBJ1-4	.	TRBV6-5	CASGSSEKLFF	TGTGCCAGTGGCAGTTCCGAAAAACTGTTTTTT
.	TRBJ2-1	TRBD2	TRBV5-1	CASSPPTLAGGSVEQFF	TGCGCCAGCAGCCCACCGACCCTAGCGGGAGGATCAGTTGAGCAGTTCTTC
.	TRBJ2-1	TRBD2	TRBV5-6	CASSSAAGGTKYNEQFF	TGTGCCAGCAGCTCCGCGGCGGGAGGGACAAAATACAATGAGCAGTTCTTC
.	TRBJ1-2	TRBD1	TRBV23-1	CASSRDRRTNYGYTF	TGCGCCAGCAGTCGGGACAGAAGAACTAACTATGGCTACACCTTC
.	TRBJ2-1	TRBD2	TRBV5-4	CASSSGTSRDEQFF	TGTGCCAGCAGTTCTGGGACTAGCCGGGATGAGCAGTTCTTC
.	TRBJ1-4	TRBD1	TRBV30	CAWSRGQGTEKLFF	TGTGCCTGGAGTAGAGGACAGGGAACCGAAAAACTGTTTTTT
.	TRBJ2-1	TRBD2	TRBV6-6	CASSRMLAGGLYEQFF	TGTGCCAGCAGTCGAATGCTAGCGGGAGGACTTTATGAGCAGTTCTTC
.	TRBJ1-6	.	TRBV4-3	CASSQDPGQTNSPLHF	TGCGCCAGCAGCCAAGACCCCGGACAGACCAATTCACCCCTCCACTTT
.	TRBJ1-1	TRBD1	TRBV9	CASSFTGGANTEAFF	TGTGCCAGCAGCTTCACAGGGGGGGCGAACACTGAAGCTTTCTTT
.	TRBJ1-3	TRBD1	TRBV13	CASSTPTGIGGNTIYF	TGTGCCAGCAGCACCCCGACAGGGATAGGAGGAAACACCATATATTTT
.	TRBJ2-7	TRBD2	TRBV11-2	CASSLERWTSGRGEQYF	TGTGCCAGCAGCTTAGAGCGATGGACTAGCGGGAGGGGCGAGCAGTACTTC